Sequencing of this T cell receptor beta chain was carried out in a study of T-cell memory formation after mild COVID-19. About the research overall: In these data, TCR clusters were largely donor specific.

One entry per CDR3 protein, called by TCRdb with MiXCR from the 5' RACE reads. This sample has approximately 16,000 distinct CDR3 sequences, with around 25% found just once. The study, taken as a whole, reports: CD4+ contracting clones lay mainly in CM and EM, CD8+ ones in EMRA.

There are 17 residues in the CDR3. The germline V gene encodes CDR1 LGHNA and CDR2 YSLEER. The germline V and J ends were trimmed by 2 bases and 1 base, with 17 bases remaining between them. Many counts were recorded for this clonotype. Antigen: not known. This receptor was obtained from a man aged 18 to 30 who had mild COVID-19 (a few samples of this study predate the infection). Cell type and time point are not known. The rearrangement joins TRBV4-3 to TRBJ1-2, with a possible D match to TRBD1 (6 bases). Sequenced material: PBMCs or a T cell subset sorted from them (not recorded which). CDR3 in DNA: TGCGCCAGCAGCCAATGGGCAGGGGCCAATTATAACTATGGCTACACCTTC. As protein: CASSQWAGANYNYGYTF.